The 22 T cell receptor beta chains given below trace back to one sample, sequenced in a study of T cell changes during pregnancy in multiple sclerosis. Sequencing was performed with immunoSEQ multiplex PCR; in TCRdb, only in-frame clones are kept and a portion is missing. The table lists 20,000 to 25,000 clones, 75% to 95% of them singletons. Here the sequenced sample was CD4+ T cells from peripheral blood mononuclear cells, taken in the third trimester of pregnancy. The source of these receptors is a female donor with multiple sclerosis, enrolled in a pregnancy study.

This clone was seen only once. V is TRBV10-2 and J is TRBJ2-7; 16 bases align to TRBD2. This CDR3 region has 20 residues. With V trimmed by 3 bases and J by 0 bases, 11 bases remained unmatched. Germline CDR1 and CDR2: WSHSY and SAAADI. The CDR3 region is CASSDPTGGLAGGSSYEQYF. In DNA form, the CDR3 reads TGCGCCAGCAGTGATCCAACCGGGGGACTAGCGGGGGGGAGCTCCTACGAGCAGTACTTC.

The chain is built from TRBV30 and TRBJ1-3, with a weak D call TRBD1 (6 bases). The CDR3 runs to 17 residues. Per the germline V gene, CDR1 is GTSNPN and CDR2 is SVGIG (reference sequence). V gave up 4 bases and J gave up 4 bases, with 23 bases separating them. For the CDR3, the DNA is TGTGCCTGGAACCCCGGGACATACCCAAGGCTCGGAAACACCATATATTTT. Protein sequence: CAWNPGTYPRLGNTIYF.

The rearrangement links TRBV5-1 to TRBJ2-1; TRBD2 aligns across 15 bases. The ends lost 4 bases at V and 6 bases at J; junction bases unmatched: 2. Germline-derived CDR1 and CDR2 are SGHRS and YFSETQ. The CDR3 is 15 residues long. The CDR3 DNA follows: TGCGCCAGCAGCCCGGGACTAGCGGGGGGCAATGAGCAGTTCTTC. This sequence encodes CASSPGLAGGNEQFF.

The chain recombines TRBV18 with TRBJ2-1; 12 bases line up with TRBD2. Germline V gene lookup returns CDR1 KGHSH and CDR2 LQKENI. CDR3 length: 15 residues. J lost 9 bases, V lost 3 bases, and 6 bases had no gene match. Written as DNA, the CDR3 is TGTGCCAGCTCACCCACTAGCGGGGGGTATGCTGAGCAGTTCTTC. Translating it yields CASSPTSGGYAEQFF.

The chain recombines TRBV2 with TRBJ1-5; D not resolved. Trimming stripped 7 bases from V and 0 bases from J, with 13 bases between. In germline, CDR1 is SNHLY, CDR2 FYNNEI. CDR3 size: 15 residues. The CDR3 protein is CASNIGFNSNQPQHF. CDR3 nucleotides: TGTGCCAGCAATATCGGGTTTAATAGCAATCAGCCCCAGCATTTT.

The rearrangement joins TRBV5-1 to TRBJ1-6, with no clear D. Per germline, CDR1 SGHRS and CDR2 YFSETQ. This CDR3 has 17 residues. The ends were cut back, 0 bases at V and 5 bases at J, with 15 bases in the middle. The CDR3: CASSLAPAALDNSPLHF. The CDR3 DNA reads as TGCGCCAGCAGCTTGGCCCCCGCTGCGTTGGATAATTCACCCCTCCACTTT.

V is TRBV7-2 and J is TRBJ1-2; a possible D gene is TRBD1 (5 bases). The CDR3 totals 12 residues. The ends were cut back, 3 bases at V and 6 bases at J, with 8 bases in the middle. Germline V lookup: CDR1 SGHTA, CDR2 FQGNSA. The CDR3 bases are TGTGCCAGCAGCTTCTGGGGGGATGGCTACACCTTC. Translating it yields CASSFWGDGYTF.

This clone has only one observation. The chain links TRBV7-2 to TRBJ1-1; D gene ambiguous. CDR1 SGHTA and CDR2 FQGNSA come from the germline V gene. The CDR3 sequence is 14 residues long. V was cut by 2 bases and J by 1 base, with 8 bases left in between. The CDR3: CASSLKAGNTEAFF. The CDR3 DNA reads TGTGCCAGCAGCTTAAAGGCAGGGAACACTGAAGCTTTCTTT.

J is TRBJ2-2 and V is TRBV4-1; a possible D gene is TRBD2 (5 bases). The germline CDR1 and CDR2 sequences are MGHRA and YSYEKL. This CDR3 contains 15 residues. V lost 1 base to trimming and J lost 5 bases, with 11 bases between them. DNA of the CDR3: TGCGCCAGCAGCCAAGGCGGGTTTGGGACCGGGGAGCTGTTTTTT. Its protein product is CASSQGGFGTGELFF.

This chain joins TRBV6-5 and TRBJ1-2; 8 bases agree with TRBD1. The CDR3 spans 15 residues. CDR1 and CDR2 (germline): MNHEY, SVGAGI. The trim removed 0 bases at V and 5 bases at J, leaving 5 bases unmatched. The CDR3 nucleotides read TGTGCCAGCAGTTACTCAACGCGGACAGGGTATGGCTACACCTTC. It is translated as CASSYSTRTGYGYTF.

The rearrangement uses TRBV7-8 and TRBJ1-1, with D maybe TRBD1 (5 bases). The V and J ends lost 2 bases and 9 bases respectively, with 10 bases between them. The CDR3 totals 12 residues. Germline CDR1 SGHVS, CDR2 FQNEAQ. The CDR3: CASSLQGAKAFF. The CDR3 region has the DNA TGTGCCAGCAGCTTACAAGGGGCTAAAGCTTTCTTT.

J is TRBJ2-2 and V is TRBV5-6; D is uncertain. V was trimmed by 3 bases and J by 0 bases, leaving 6 bases between them. Germline loops: CDR1 SGHDT, CDR2 YYEEEE. CDR3 size: 14 residues. For the CDR3, the DNA is TGTGCCAGCAGCTCCAGAACGAACACCGGGGAGCTGTTTTTT. Protein product: CASSSRTNTGELFF.

This rearrangement joins TRBV11-3 to TRBJ2-1, with 7 bases matching TRBD1. The CDR3 length is 13 residues. Germline lookup yields CDR1 SGHNT and CDR2 YENEEA. J lost 7 bases, V lost 5 bases, and 5 bases had no gene match. The CDR3 region is CASSTGVGNEQFF. CDR3 in DNA: TGTGCCAGCAGCACAGGGGTTGGGAATGAGCAGTTCTTC.

V usage is TRBV7-2 and J usage is TRBJ1-2; 9 nucleotides match TRBD1. Germline values: CDR1 SGHTA, CDR2 FQGNSA. The CDR3 sequence is 14 residues long. J lost 5 bases, V lost 5 bases, and 6 bases had no gene match. CDR3: CASSPGTGSYGYTF. The CDR3 DNA follows: TGTGCCAGCAGCCCCGGGACAGGGTCGTATGGCTACACCTTC.

V gene TRBV7-2 combines with J gene TRBJ2-4; D possibly corresponds to TRBD2 (5 bases). The germline V gene encodes CDR1 SGHTA and CDR2 FQGNSA. Trimming took off 2 bases at V and 7 bases at J, with 12 bases between the two ends. CDR3 length: 14 residues. The CDR3 DNA sequence: TGTGCCAGCAGCTTACGGGGTGGGAATAACATTCAGTACTTC. Its translation: CASSLRGGNNIQYF.

The chain recombines TRBV18 with TRBJ1-5; 9 bases are a match to TRBD1. Germline V lookup: CDR1 KGHSH, CDR2 LQKENI. The CDR3 consists of 17 residues. Trimming cost V 0 bases and J 6 bases; bases outside gene matches: 9. CDR3 coding DNA: TGTGCCAGCTCACCACCGTGGGGGACAGGGAGGGGTCAGCCCCAGCATTTT. It is translated as CASSPPWGTGRGQPQHF.

This chain links TRBV15 with TRBJ2-3, with TRBD1 as a possible D gene (5 bases). V was clipped by 2 bases and J by 1 base, with 19 bases between them. Germline assignment: CDR1 LNHNV and CDR2 YYDKDF (reference sequence). This CDR3 spans 18 amino acids. The CDR3 loop reads CATSRYPAAGPGTDTQYF. The CDR3 coding sequence is TGTGCCACCAGCAGATACCCGGCGGCAGGGCCGGGCACAGATACGCAGTATTTT.

The chain uses TRBV28 and TRBJ2-1; D gene unclear. Germline CDR1 is MDHEN and CDR2 is SYDVKM. Between the trimmed V and J ends, which lost 5 bases and 1 base, there was a span of 12 bases. This CDR3 has 15 amino acids. In DNA, the CDR3 is TGTGCCAGCAGTCCCGGTCCAGCGTCCTACAATGAGCAGTTCTTC. Amino acid sequence: CASSPGPASYNEQFF.

The CDR3 sequence: CASSQEAGITDTQYF. The CDR3 nucleotides are TGCGCCAGCAGCCAAGAGGCGGGGATCACAGATACGCAGTATTTT. This chain joins TRBV4-1 and TRBJ2-3, with a possible D match to TRBD2 (6 bases). Deletions cut 0 bases from V and 2 bases from J, with 9 bases between. Germline CDR1 is MGHRA and CDR2 is YSYEKL. This CDR3 is built from 15 residues.

The chain recombines TRBV7-2 with TRBJ1-1; D not certain. V lost 3 bases to trimming and J lost 5 bases, with 7 bases between them. The CDR3 extends over 12 amino acids. The V gene's germline CDR1 is SGHTA and CDR2 FQGNSA. The CDR3 loop is CASSFGATEAFF. In nucleotides, the CDR3 is TGTGCCAGCAGCTTCGGAGCAACTGAAGCTTTCTTT.

As for this clone: An end of the junction does not agree with germline; a read error may underlie this. The V call is TRBV7-7, the J call TRBJ1-6, with 8 bases fitting TRBD1. Germline-derived CDR1 and CDR2 are SSHAT and FNYEAQ (reference sequence). This CDR3 contains 13 residues. CDR3 in DNA: TGTGCTAGCAGCAAAGGGACAGGCGCACCCCTCCACTTT. Translation: CASSKGTGAPLHF.

The rearrangement joins TRBV2 to TRBJ1-1, with 7 bases aligning to TRBD1. Germline trimming cut 6 bases from V and 5 bases from J; bases unmatched to any gene: 12. The CDR3 has 15 residues. The germline gives CDR1 SNHLY, CDR2 FYNNEI. The CDR3 bases are TGTGCCAGCAGCCGATCGTCAGGGGGTGGGACTGAAGCTTTCTTT. Protein: CASSRSSGGGTEAFF.